The rows below give T cell receptor beta chains drawn from one sample of a study of T cell changes during pregnancy in multiple sclerosis. Clones were sequenced by immunoSEQ multiplex PCR, and TCRdb holds only the in-frame ones, with some missing. This repertoire shows roughly 110,000 clones, around 93% found once; its top ten account for roughly 1.5%. The source material was peripheral blood, sampled after pregnancy. The receptor set was obtained from a female donor with multiple sclerosis, enrolled in a pregnancy study. CDR3s include the opening cysteine and the closing phenylalanine or tryptophan. The D gene is left open where the match is weak. Some rows have no size entry. The others give once, few or many, or a class for an expanded clone.

j_call clone_size v_call d_call cdr3_aa cdr3_nt
TRBJ1-1 . TRBV10-2 . CASSRGNTEAFF TGCGCCAGCAGTAGAGGAAACACTGAAGCTTTCTTT
TRBJ1-1 . TRBV29-1 . CSAETGGDTEAFF TGCAGCGCTGAAACGGGCGGGGACACTGAAGCTTTCTTT
TRBJ2-1 . TRBV23-1 TRBD1 CASSYSTRDREFF TGCGCCAGCAGTTACTCCACCCGGGACAGGGAATTCTTC
TRBJ2-7 . TRBV15 TRBD2 CATSRTSGRRYEQYF TGTGCCACCAGCAGGACTAGCGGGAGGAGGTACGAGCAGTACTTC
TRBJ1-3 . TRBV2 . CASRNGRGVSGNTIYF TGTGCCAGCAGGAACGGGAGGGGAGTCTCTGGAAACACCATATATTTT
TRBJ1-2 . TRBV6-1 . CASTVIAAGPYGYTF TGTGCCAGCACCGTCATTGCGGCGGGGCCCTATGGCTACACCTTC
TRBJ1-4 . TRBV2 . CASMSPSSNDEKLFF TGTGCCAGCATGAGTCCTTCATCGAACGATGAAAAACTGTTTTTT
TRBJ1-4 once TRBV28 . CASSVDRRRNEKLFF TGTGCCAGCAGTGTGGACAGACGGCGGAATGAAAAACTGTTTTTT
TRBJ2-1 . TRBV5-1 TRBD2 CASSSRLAGGPNEQFF TGCGCCAGCAGCTCCCGACTAGCGGGAGGCCCCAATGAGCAGTTCTTC
TRBJ2-7 . TRBV27 TRBD2 CASSRAGSPYEQYF TGTGCCAGCAGTAGAGCGGGGAGTCCCTACGAGCAGTACTTC
TRBJ1-5 . TRBV13 TRBD1 CASSTTGDKGSSNQPQHF TGTGCCAGCAGCACGACAGGGGACAAAGGCAGTAGCAATCAGCCCCAGCATTTT
TRBJ1-2 . TRBV9 . CASSVVAGGGYTF TGTGCCAGCAGCGTAGTAGCGGGGGGTGGCTACACCTTC
TRBJ1-2 once TRBV27 . CASSPRLEGRAYGYTF TGTGCCAGCAGCCCCCGTTTGGAGGGTAGGGCCTATGGCTACACCTTC
TRBJ2-5 . TRBV19 TRBD2 CASSIISGPSRETQYF TGTGCCAGTAGTATCATTAGCGGGCCTTCCCGGGAGACCCAGTACTTC
TRBJ2-2 . TRBV5-6 TRBD2 CASSYRRLARYTGELFF TGTGCCAGCAGCTATCGTAGACTAGCGCGTTACACCGGGGAGCTGTTTTTT
TRBJ2-1 . TRBV29-1 . CSVDQVPYNEQFF TGCAGCGTTGACCAGGTGCCCTACAATGAGCAGTTCTTC
TRBJ1-1 . TRBV5-1 . CASSFSGRNTEAFF TGCGCCAGCAGCTTCAGTGGGAGGAACACTGAAGCTTTCTTT
TRBJ1-2 . TRBV6-1 . CASSEARRHYGYTF TGTGCCAGCAGTGAAGCCAGGCGTCACTATGGCTACACCTTC
TRBJ1-2 once TRBV2 . CASSFGGPYGYTF TGTGCCAGCTCCTTCGGGGGTCCCTATGGCTACACCTTC
TRBJ2-7 . TRBV30 . CAWGTPYEQYF TGTGCCTGGGGCACCCCCTACGAGCAGTACTTC
TRBJ2-3 . TRBV5-1 TRBD1 CASSLYGQGGTDTQYF TGCGCCAGCAGCTTATACGGACAGGGGGGCACAGATACGCAGTATTTT
TRBJ1-4 . TRBV9 . CASSPGQTVNEKLFF TGTGCCAGCAGCCCCGGGCAGACAGTGAATGAAAAACTGTTTTTT
TRBJ2-7 . TRBV7-6 . CASSPNAGVLYEQYF TGTGCCAGCAGCCCCAACGCCGGGGTACTTTACGAGCAGTACTTC
TRBJ2-2 . TRBV25-1 . CASNKGAGELFF TGTGCCAGCAACAAAGGGGCCGGGGAGCTGTTTTTT
TRBJ2-2 . TRBV11-3 . CASSIRTSGELFF TGTGCCAGCAGCATTCGGACATCCGGGGAGCTGTTTTTT
TRBJ1-2 . TRBV30 . CAWSAENYGYTF TGTGCCTGGAGTGCAGAAAACTATGGCTACACCTTC
TRBJ2-7 once TRBV27 . CASSPILGEQYF TGTGCCAGCAGTCCGATTCTAGGAGAGCAGTACTTC
TRBJ1-1 . TRBV5-6 . CASSPQGGRGTEAFF TGTGCCAGCAGCCCACAGGGCGGGAGGGGCACTGAAGCTTTCTTT
TRBJ1-1 . TRBV5-1 TRBD1 CASSRTGLNTEAFF TGCGCCAGCTCAAGGACAGGTTTGAACACTGAAGCTTTCTTT
TRBJ1-4 once TRBV6-4 . CASSEGGPNEKLFF TGTGCCAGCAGTGAAGGGGGTCCAAATGAAAAACTGTTTTTT
TRBJ1-4 . TRBV9 TRBD1 CASSERDGGGTANEKLFF TGTGCCAGCAGCGAAAGAGACGGAGGGGGCACAGCTAATGAAAAACTGTTTTTT
TRBJ1-5 . TRBV30 TRBD1 CAWSVGGQNPPGGNQPQHF TGTGCCTGGAGTGTCGGGGGACAGAATCCCCCCGGGGGCAATCAGCCCCAGCATTTT
TRBJ2-7 few TRBV27 . CASSSQVMAYEQYF TGTGCCAGCAGTTCTCAGGTAATGGCCTACGAGCAGTACTTC
TRBJ2-1 . TRBV30 . CAWGALERANNEQFF TGTGCCTGGGGTGCCCTCGAGAGGGCAAACAATGAGCAGTTCTTC
TRBJ1-1 once TRBV11-2 TRBD1 CASSLGQGDTEAFF TGTGCCAGCAGCTTAGGACAGGGGGACACTGAAGCTTTCTTT
TRBJ1-5 . TRBV28 . CASRPTLRGYSNQPQHF TGTGCCAGCAGACCTACCTTGCGGGGTTATAGCAATCAGCCCCAGCATTTT
TRBJ2-7 . TRBV19 TRBD1 CASSIAQGASYEQYF TGTGCCAGTAGTATTGCCCAGGGGGCTTCCTACGAGCAGTACTTC
TRBJ2-1 . TRBV19 . CASSSVTEQFF TGTGCCAGTAGTAGCGTCACTGAGCAGTTCTTC
TRBJ2-7 . TRBV5-4 . CASSLAGSGYEQYF TGTGCCAGCAGCTTGGCCGGATCGGGCTACGAGCAGTACTTC
TRBJ2-5 once TRBV5-1 TRBD1 CASSFWDRGQETQYF TGCGCCAGCAGCTTCTGGGACAGGGGCCAAGAGACCCAGTACTTC
TRBJ2-1 . TRBV15 . CATSGGAGLQFF TGTGCCACCAGCGGCGGGGCGGGTTTGCAGTTCTTC
TRBJ2-5 . TRBV15 . CATSRDTVAETQYF TGTGCCACCAGCAGAGACACGGTAGCAGAGACCCAGTACTTC
TRBJ1-4 once TRBV9 . CASSVTPGGDEKLFF TGTGCCAGCAGCGTAACGCCCGGGGGAGATGAAAAACTGTTTTTT
TRBJ1-5 . TRBV2 TRBD1 CASSDQGDQPQHF TGTGCCAGCAGTGACCAGGGGGATCAGCCCCAGCATTTT